The 24 T cell receptor beta chains listed next were all sequenced from one sample in a study of graft-versus-host responses after intestinal transplantation. This table comes from immunoSEQ multiplex PCR, and its TCRdb copy is limited to in-frame clones, with some not included. Here the sample spans approximately 19,000 clones, more than 30% being singletons. The material was alloreactive CD4+ T cells from a mixed lymphocyte reaction culture, obtained before intestinal transplant. Subset: CFSE-low proliferating T cells sorted from approximately 6-day pre-transplant mixed lymphocyte reaction (GvH or HvG direction). These receptors came from a human patient who received an intestinal transplant.

The chain is built from TRBV7-9 and TRBJ1-1; D possibly corresponds to TRBD1 (5 bases). CDR3 length: 12 residues. V lost 5 bases and J 11 bases, leaving 15 bases between the germline ends. Per germline, CDR1 SEHNR and CDR2 FQNEAQ (reference sequence). CDR3 residues: CASSRDGRRAFF. In DNA form, the CDR3 reads TGTGCCAGCAGCCGGGACGGGCGTCGGGCTTTCTTT.

This sequence joins TRBV7-8 and TRBJ2-5, with TRBD2 matching 7 bases. The CDR3 spans 15 residues. Germline V lookup: CDR1 SGHVS, CDR2 FQNEAQ. After removal of 1 base from V and 5 bases from J, the junction contained 7 bases not matched to a gene. The CDR3: CASSLGGRARETQYF. The CDR3 DNA sequence: TGTGCCAGCAGCTTAGGAGGGAGGGCCCGGGAGACCCAGTACTTC. Full variable domain (rest looked up from reference TRBV7-8 and TRBJ2-5): GAGVSQSPRYKVAKRGQDVALRCDPISGHVSLFWYQQALGQGPEFLTYFQNEAQLDKSGLPSDRFFAERPEGSVSTLKIQRTQQEDSAVYLCASSLGGRARETQYFGPGTRLLVL.

This clone was observed a few times. This chain links TRBV6-1 with TRBJ1-5; 7 bases are shared with TRBD1. Germline loops: CDR1 MNHNS, CDR2 SASEGT. The CDR3 has 14 amino acids. After removal of 6 bases from V and 7 bases from J, the junction contained 9 bases not matched to a gene. CDR3 nucleotide sequence: TGTGCCAGCAGACCGGACAGGTCTGGGCAGCCCCAGCATTTT. Protein sequence: CASRPDRSGQPQHF.

The J gene is TRBJ2-2, the V gene TRBV19; D uncertain. This CDR3 is built from 14 residues. The V end was cut by 3 bases, the J end by 3 bases, with 8 bases between. Germline CDR1 and CDR2: LNHDA and SQIVND (reference sequence). The CDR3 region is CASSIDFYTGELFF. In DNA form, the CDR3 reads TGTGCCAGTAGTATCGACTTTTACACCGGGGAGCTGTTTTTT.

In this sample, this clone turned up a few times. Here the CDR3 reads CASSLWAGSPLHF. The CDR3, as DNA: TGTGCCAGCAGTTTATGGGCAGGATCACCCCTCCACTTT. The chain links TRBV28 to TRBJ1-6; D ambiguous. Looked up from germline, CDR1 is MDHEN and CDR2 is SYDVKM. This CDR3 region has 13 residues. V gave up 0 bases and J gave up 10 bases, with 7 bases separating them.

The chain's CDR3 is CASSFGTRRGYTF. Written as DNA, the CDR3 is TGTGCCAGCAGCTTCGGGACTCGGAGAGGCTACACCTTC. This chain joins TRBV7-9 and TRBJ1-2; D perhaps matches TRBD1 (5 bases). The germline V gene has CDR1 SEHNR and CDR2 FQNEAQ (reference sequence). V shed 3 bases and J shed 8 bases, with 13 bases lying between them. The CDR3 sequence is 13 residues long.

The chain joins TRBV7-2 to TRBJ2-1, with 11 bases identical to TRBD2. J was trimmed by 9 bases and V by 3 bases; bases with no gene match: 7. The CDR3 sequence is 15 residues long. CDR1 is SGHTA and CDR2 is FQGNSA in the germline V gene. CDR3: CASSLHGTSGGEQFF. The CDR3 region has the DNA TGTGCCAGCAGCTTGCACGGGACTAGCGGCGGTGAGCAGTTCTTC.

This clone was picked up a small number of times. V is TRBV23-1 and J is TRBJ2-3; 9 bases agree with TRBD1. TRBV23-1 counts as an open reading frame of uncertain function. The junction had 18 bases not matched to a gene; V was cut back by 2 bases and J by 6 bases. The CDR3 covers 19 residues. The CDR3 here is CASSQKEKKDHRGRDTQYF. The CDR3 bases are TGCGCCAGCAGTCAAAAAGAAAAAAAAGACCACAGGGGGCGCGATACGCAGTATTTT.

V is TRBV30 and J is TRBJ1-1; D may be TRBD1 (5 bases). V lost 2 bases, J lost 4 bases, and 17 bases lay in between. The CDR3 spans 15 residues. CDR1 GTSNPN and CDR2 SVGIG come from the germline V gene (reference sequence). CDR3: CAWSPGDLGVTEAFF. The CDR3 nucleotides read TGTGCCTGGAGTCCGGGAGACCTAGGGGTCACTGAAGCTTTCTTT.

The CDR3 DNA sequence: TGTGCCATCAGTGAGAACAGCCTTAACTATGGCTACACCTTC. Protein: CAISENSLNYGYTF. This chain joins TRBV10-3 and TRBJ1-2; no reliable D call. Germline CDR1 ENHRY, CDR2 SYGVKD. V lost 2 bases and J 1 base, leaving 8 bases between the germline ends. The CDR3 has 14 residues.

This chain links TRBV5-8 with TRBJ1-6; no firm D call. The CDR3 has 14 residues. CDR1 and CDR2 from the germline V gene are SGHTS and YDEGEE. Trimming took 5 bases from V and 8 from J, leaving 14 bases between them. CDR3 nucleotide sequence: TGTGCCAGCAGTCGGAGGAGGGCGGATTCACCCCTCCACTTT. This codes for CASSRRRADSPLHF.

This clone was seen a handful of times. This chain uses TRBV6-5 with TRBJ2-7; TRBD1 matches 12 bases. CDR1 MNHEY and CDR2 SVGAGI come from the germline V gene. V was pared by 7 bases and J by 2 bases, with 6 bases of the junction left unmatched. The CDR3 runs to 15 residues. Here the CDR3 reads CASKPRDRGPYEQYF. The CDR3 DNA follows: TGTGCCAGCAAACCTCGGGACAGGGGGCCCTACGAGCAGTACTTC.

This clone was seen only a few times. Here the CDR3 reads CASSSSSTGTRQFF. The DNA of the CDR3 is TGTGCCAGCAGCTCATCCAGTACCGGGACTAGGCAGTTCTTC. The V call is TRBV5-5, the J call TRBJ2-1, with TRBD2 matching 8 bases. This CDR3 has 14 amino acids. The germline CDR1 and CDR2 sequences are SGHKS and YYEKEE (reference sequence). V gave up 3 bases and J gave up 12 bases; unmatched junction bases: 11.

This clone was recorded a few times. This chain links TRBV7-9 with TRBJ1-3, with 7 positions matching TRBD1. Per germline, CDR1 SEHNR and CDR2 FQNEAQ (reference sequence). The trim removed 4 bases at V and 3 bases at J, leaving 6 bases unmatched. CDR3 length: 15 residues. CDR3 region: CASSSQGTIGNTIYF. The CDR3 DNA is TGTGCCAGCAGCTCACAGGGGACCATTGGAAACACCATATATTTT.

This clone was picked up a small number of times. V and J are TRBV4-1 and TRBJ2-6; 9 bases align to TRBD1. After removal of 0 bases from V and 0 bases from J, the junction contained 6 bases not matched to a gene. The CDR3 is made up of 19 amino acids. The germline CDR1 and CDR2 sequences are MGHRA and YSYEKL. Here the CDR3 reads CASSQDVGTGYSGANVLTF. The CDR3 coding sequence is TGCGCCAGCAGCCAAGATGTAGGGACAGGGTACTCTGGGGCCAACGTCCTGACTTTC.

This clone was observed a handful of times. The V and J genes are TRBV7-9 and TRBJ2-3, with D uncertain. The CDR3 totals 11 residues. The germline gives CDR1 SEHNR, CDR2 FQNEAQ (reference sequence). The ends were cut back, 3 bases at V and 6 bases at J, with 4 bases in the middle. The chain's CDR3 is CASSFKDTQYF. CDR3 DNA sequence: TGTGCCAGCAGCTTCAAGGATACGCAGTATTTT.

Comments on this clone: This specimen includes other DNA sequences encoding the same CDR3. The chain combines TRBV30 with TRBJ1-2; TRBD1 agrees at 12 bases. Germline CDR1 is GTSNPN and CDR2 is SVGIG (reference sequence). CDR3 length: 14 residues. V was clipped by 3 bases and J by 8 bases; unmatched bases: 7. CDR3 nucleotides: TGTGCCTGGAGGGGGACAGGGGGCGGGGGGGGCTACACCTTC. This gives the protein CAWRGTGGGGGYTF.

This clone showed up just a few times. The chain carries TRBV4-1 and TRBJ2-2; D is perhaps TRBD2 (7 bases). Germline CDR1 reads MGHRA; CDR2 reads YSYEKL. The CDR3 is 16 residues long. Between the trimmed V and J ends, which lost 3 bases and 4 bases, there was a span of 15 bases. The CDR3 DNA sequence: TGCGCCAGCAGCCACCGAGGGGGGGGTCGCACCGGGGAGCTGTTTTTT. Translated, it gives CASSHRGGGRTGELFF.

This clone has a handful of counts. The V and J genes are TRBV9 and TRBJ2-3; TRBD1 matches at 7 bases. Germline values: CDR1 SGDLS, CDR2 YYNGEE. The CDR3 consists of 16 residues. V lost 3 bases and J lost 2; bases outside the gene matches: 9. The CDR3 DNA follows: TGTGCCAGCAGCGCCACAGACAGGGATTTCACAGATACGCAGTATTTT. As protein: CASSATDRDFTDTQYF.

This clone was counted only a few times. V usage is TRBV10-2 and J usage is TRBJ2-5, with D possibly matching TRBD2 (5 bases). CDR3 size: 12 residues. V lost 8 bases to trimming and J lost 4 bases, with 11 bases between them. The germline V gene encodes CDR1 WSHSY and CDR2 SAAADI. CDR3 sequence (DNA): TGCGCCAGCTCGCGGACTGCAGAGACCCAGTACTTC. It codes for CASSRTAETQYF.

By proportion, this clone is medium-sized. The chain recombines TRBV5-6 with TRBJ2-3; a weak D match, TRBD2 (5 bases). Per the germline V gene, CDR1 is SGHDT and CDR2 is YYEEEE. The CDR3 extends over 14 amino acids. Trimming pared 1 base from V and 8 bases from J, leaving 14 bases between. CDR3: CASSLNPGKGTQYF. The CDR3, as DNA: TGTGCCAGCAGCTTGAATCCCGGGAAAGGTACGCAGTATTTT. Together with reference TRBV5-6 and TRBJ2-3, the CDR3 gives the full variable domain: DAGVTQSPTHLIKTRGQQVTLRCSPKSGHDTVSWYQQALGQGPQFIFQYYEEEERQRGNFPDRFSGHQFPNYSSELNVNALLLGDSALYLCASSLNPGKGTQYFGPGTRLTVL.

The chain is built from TRBV5-1 and TRBJ1-2; TRBD1 matches 8 bases. J was trimmed by 6 bases and V by 4 bases; bases with no gene match: 8. The germline CDR1 and CDR2 sequences are SGHRS and YFSETQ. The CDR3 sequence is 14 residues long. CDR3 loop: CASSAGTGTHGYTF. CDR3 coding DNA: TGCGCCAGCAGCGCCGGGACAGGTACACATGGCTACACCTTC.

The rearrangement uses TRBV19 and TRBJ1-2; D not resolved. The CDR3 consists of 15 residues. Germline loops: CDR1 LNHDA, CDR2 SQIVND (reference sequence). Trimming pared 2 bases from V and 4 bases from J, leaving 14 bases between. CDR3 sequence reads: CASSITARRIYGYTF. For the CDR3, the DNA is TGTGCCAGTAGTATAACCGCCCGACGGATCTATGGCTACACCTTC. Based on the CDR3 plus reference TRBV19 and TRBJ1-2, the full variable domain is DGGITQSPKYLFRKEGQNVTLSCEQNLNHDAMYWYRQDPGQGLRLIYYSQIVNDFQKGDIAEGYSVSREKKESFPLTVTSAQKNPTAFYLCASSITARRIYGYTFGSGTRLTVV.

V and J are TRBV5-6 and TRBJ2-3, with a possible D match to TRBD2 (5 bases). The CDR3 runs to 14 residues. Germline CDR1 and CDR2: SGHDT and YYEEEE. The V gene lost 3 bases and the J gene lost 0 bases, with 8 bases spanning the gap. The CDR3 DNA sequence: TGTGCCAGCAGCTGGACGGGGAGCACAGATACGCAGTATTTT. Translation gives CASSWTGSTDTQYF.